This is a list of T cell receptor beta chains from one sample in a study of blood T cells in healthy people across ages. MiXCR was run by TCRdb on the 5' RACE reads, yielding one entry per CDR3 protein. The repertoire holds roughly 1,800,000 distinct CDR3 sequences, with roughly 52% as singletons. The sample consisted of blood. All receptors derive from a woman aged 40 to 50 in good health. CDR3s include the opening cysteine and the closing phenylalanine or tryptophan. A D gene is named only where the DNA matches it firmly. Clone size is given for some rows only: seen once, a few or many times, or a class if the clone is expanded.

TGTGCCAGCAGCCCCGGGCGGTCTCTGGAGGAGCAGTACTTC | CASSPGRSLEEQYF | - | - | TRBJ2-7 | TRBV7-2
TGTGCCAGCAGCTTACCATCCCCCAACTATGGCTACACCTTC | CASSLPSPNYGYTF | - | - | TRBJ1-2 | TRBV11-2
TGTGCCAGTAGTATGGACAGGACTAACTATGGCTACACCTTC | CASSMDRTNYGYTF | - | TRBD1 | TRBJ1-2 | TRBV19
TGCGCCAGCAGCCAAGATTTAACTAGCGGGGGCCCTCAAGAGACCCAGTACTTC | CASSQDLTSGGPQETQYF | many | TRBD2 | TRBJ2-5 | TRBV4-1
TGTGCCAGCAGCGCCCGGGGGGCCCACGAGCAGTACTTC | CASSARGAHEQYF | - | - | TRBJ2-7 | TRBV28
TGTGCCAGCAGCGTTGGACTAGCGGGGGGGCAAAGTAATGAGCAGTTCTTC | CASSVGLAGGQSNEQFF | - | TRBD2 | TRBJ2-1 | TRBV9
TGCAGTGTAGGCGGGGGATACACCTACGAGCAGTACTTC | CSVGGGYTYEQYF | few | TRBD2 | TRBJ2-7 | TRBV20-1
TGCAGTGCAGTCTCGGATACGCAGTATTTT | CSAVSDTQYF | few | - | TRBJ2-3 | TRBV20-1
TGCGCCAGCAGCTTTGAAGGGACGGGAGGCTACACCTTC | CASSFEGTGGYTF | few | - | TRBJ1-2 | TRBV5-1
TGTGCCAGCAGCTTAGTTTCCGGCAACACAGATACGCAGTATTTT | CASSLVSGNTDTQYF | - | - | TRBJ2-3 | TRBV7-6
TGTGCCAGCAGCAACCATACAGGGGTAGAAAAGGAAAAACTGTTTTTT | CASSNHTGVEKEKLFF | - | - | TRBJ1-4 | TRBV21-1
TGTGCCAACAGTCGGACAGGCAAGAACTACGAGCAGTACTTC | CANSRTGKNYEQYF | - | TRBD1 | TRBJ2-7 | TRBV12-3/TRBV12-4
TGTGCCAGCAGCCCAGGGGGGTTCGACGAGCAGTACTTC | CASSPGGFDEQYF | - | - | TRBJ2-7 | TRBV7-2
TGTGCCAGCAGCCAAGTTCTTGCGGGGGCCCTCACAGATACGCAGTATTTT | CASSQVLAGALTDTQYF | - | - | TRBJ2-3 | TRBV4-2
TGCAGTGCTGGGACTAGCGGGGGGACAGGGACCCAGTACTTC | CSAGTSGGTGTQYF | - | TRBD2 | TRBJ2-5 | TRBV20-1
TGCGCCAGCAGTGACCCCAGAGTAGCCGGAAAGACCCAGTACTTC | CASSDPRVAGKTQYF | few | - | TRBJ2-5 | TRBV10-1
TGTGCCAGCAGCCCAGCGGGGGGGCAACTACGAGAGCAGTACTTC | CASSPAGGQLREQYF | - | TRBD2 | TRBJ2-4 | TRBV12-3/TRBV12-4
TGTGCCAGCACCGAGGGGGGGAGGGAGCAGTACTTC | CASTEGGREQYF | - | - | TRBJ2-4 | TRBV7-2
TGCGCCAGCAGCCCAGACTCCGGGACAGGGGACATTCAGTACTTC | CASSPDSGTGDIQYF | few | TRBD1 | TRBJ2-4 | TRBV5-1
TGCAGCGTTGAAATCACTAGTAACCATGAGCAGTTCTTC | CSVEITSNHEQFF | few | - | TRBJ2-1 | TRBV29-1
TGTGCCAGCAGCTCGGGAAGGACTCAGACCCAGTACTTC | CASSSGRTQTQYF | - | - | TRBJ2-5 | TRBV7-2
TGTGCCAGCAGCCAAGATCTCTACGCCTACAATGAGCAGTTCTTC | CASSQDLYAYNEQFF | - | - | TRBJ2-1 | TRBV14
TGCGCCAGCAGCCTGACCCGGGACAGCTACGAGCAGTACTTC | CASSLTRDSYEQYF | many | TRBD1 | TRBJ2-7 | TRBV4-3
TGTGCCAGCAGTGCACAGGGTTATGAGCAGTTCTTC | CASSAQGYEQFF | - | - | TRBJ2-1 | TRBV6-1
TGTGCCAGCAGTGCCGGGTCTCTGGGGCAGTACTTC | CASSAGSLGQYF | few | - | TRBJ2-7 | TRBV28
TGCGCCAGCAGCCGCGGGGGAATCGGACTCGCCAGCACAGATACGCAGTATTTT | CASSRGGIGLASTDTQYF | few | TRBD2 | TRBJ2-3 | TRBV5-1
TGCAGTGCTAGATATGCGGCTACAGATACGCAGTATTTT | CSARYAATDTQYF | - | - | TRBJ2-3 | TRBV20-1
TGTGCCTCGACAAGGGGCGGGACTAACTATGGCTACACCTTC | CASTRGGTNYGYTF | - | - | TRBJ1-2 | TRBV11-2
TGTGCCAGCAGCCCCCGGACGGCTACCTACGAGCAGTACTTC | CASSPRTATYEQYF | - | - | TRBJ2-7 | TRBV2
TGCAGTGCTCACCGCGCGGGGACCGATACGCAGTATTTT | CSAHRAGTDTQYF | few | - | TRBJ2-3 | TRBV20-1
TGTGCCAGCAACTCACTAGCGGGGGGGATGGAGACCCAGTACTTC | CASNSLAGGMETQYF | - | TRBD2 | TRBJ2-5 | TRBV6-1
TGTGCCAGCAACCTCCTAGGGGGGACCCAGTACTTC | CASNLLGGTQYF | - | - | TRBJ2-5 | TRBV11-2
TGTGCCAGCAGCCCCCCAAGGAGGGGGCAGTTCTTC | CASSPPRRGQFF | - | - | TRBJ2-1 | TRBV28
TGTGCCAGCAGCTTACGGAGGGTTGCCTCAGATACGCAGTATTTT | CASSLRRVASDTQYF | few | - | TRBJ2-3 | TRBV7-2
TGTGCCAGCAGTACCTATCGAACGAAGAAAAAAGAGACCCAGTACTTC | CASSTYRTKKKETQYF | - | - | TRBJ2-5 | TRBV6-5
TGTGCCAGCAGTTTTACGCGAACTGGGGCCAACGTCCTGACTTTC | CASSFTRTGANVLTF | - | - | TRBJ2-6 | TRBV12-3/TRBV12-4
TGTGCCAGCAGAGGGACAGGGGGCCCCGAGCAGTTCTTC | CASRGTGGPEQFF | - | TRBD1 | TRBJ2-1 | TRBV28
TGTGCCAGCAGCGTAGGAGGGGAGAGGGCCAACGTCCTGACTTTC | CASSVGGERANVLTF | - | - | TRBJ2-6 | TRBV21-1
TGCAGCGTTGTGAGGGGGCAGTACGAGCAGTACTTC | CSVVRGQYEQYF | few | TRBD1 | TRBJ2-7 | TRBV29-1
TGTGGCAGCAGTTACCGAATAAGCGGGGGTTCCGACAATGAGCAGTTCTTC | CGSSYRISGGSDNEQFF | once | TRBD2 | TRBJ2-1 | TRBV6-5
TGTGCCAGCGCATTCAGGGATATTCGCAATCAGCCCCAGCATTTT | CASAFRDIRNQPQHF | - | - | TRBJ1-5 | TRBV28
TGCAGTGCTAGAGGGGTAGGGATGAGCAATCAGCCCCAGCATTTT | CSARGVGMSNQPQHF | - | - | TRBJ1-5 | TRBV20-1
TGTGCCAGCAGCTCAGCTAGGGGGACCCGGATACAGTATTTT | CASSSARGTRIQYF | few | - | TRBJ2-3 | TRBV7-2
TGCAGCGTTCAGGGGGGGGCAACAGATACGCAGTATTTT | CSVQGGATDTQYF | - | - | TRBJ2-3 | TRBV29-1
TGTGCCAGCAGTTACTTGGGCAGCCTGAACACTGAAGCTTTCTTT | CASSYLGSLNTEAFF | few | - | TRBJ1-1 | TRBV6-5
TGCGCCAGCAGTGAGTCGATGGGACAGGGAGGATACGAGCAGTACTTC | CASSESMGQGGYEQYF | - | TRBD1 | TRBJ2-7 | TRBV10-1